The rows below give T cell receptor beta chains drawn from one sample of a study of blood T cell repertoires in COVID-19. Data came from immunoSEQ multiplex PCR; TCRdb stores just in-frame clones and leaves some out. The sample lists about 68,000 clones; 80% to 95% were seen once. What was sequenced was peripheral blood. The receptor source for this set is a human donor in a cohort sampled during active COVID-19. CDR3s include the opening cysteine and the closing phenylalanine or tryptophan. A D gene is named only where the DNA matches it firmly. Clone size is not always given. Where it is, it says once, few, many or a class for expanded clones.

NA | NA | TRBJ2-2 | TRBV7-9 | TGTGCCAGCAGCTTAGAGCGGGCAGCCGGCACCGGGGAGCTGTTTTTT | CASSLERAAGTGELFF
NA | TRBD2 | TRBJ2-3 | TRBV6-5 | TGTGCCAGTACGGGGGGAACCACAGATACGCAGTATTTT | CASTGGTTDTQYF
NA | TRBD2 | TRBJ2-5 | TRBV5-4 | TGTGCCAGCAGCCCCGGGACTAGCGGGGGCCCCGGGAAAGAGACCCAGTACTTC | CASSPGTSGGPGKETQYF
NA | NA | TRBJ1-2 | TRBV27 | TGTGCCAGCAGCGCAGGTTCTCCTAACTATGGCTACACCTTC | CASSAGSPNYGYTF
NA | NA | TRBJ2-1 | TRBV5-1 | TGCGCCAGCAGCTTGGCCGGGACATACAATGAGCAGTTCTTC | CASSLAGTYNEQFF
once | TRBD2 | TRBJ2-7 | TRBV7-9 | TGTGCCAGCAGCTTATCAGCTAGCGGGTACGAGCAGTACTTC | CASSLSASGYEQYF
NA | NA | TRBJ2-5 | TRBV7-6 | TGTGCCAGCAGATCCAGGGGAGAGACCCAGTACTTC | CASRSRGETQYF
NA | NA | TRBJ2-7 | TRBV5-1 | TGCGCCAGCAGCTTAGAAACCGGGACGGGGGCCTACGAGCAGTACTTC | CASSLETGTGAYEQYF
NA | NA | TRBJ2-7 | TRBV3-1/TRBV3-2 | TGTGCCAGCAGCCCCAGCGGGTTAGACTCCTACGAGCAGTACTTC | CASSPSGLDSYEQYF
NA | NA | TRBJ2-1 | TRBV7-2 | TGTGCCAGCAGCTTAGCGCGCCCGGGATACAATGAGCAGTTCTTC | CASSLARPGYNEQFF
NA | NA | TRBJ1-2 | TRBV21-1 | TGTGCCAGCCTTTTAAAGGGACAGACTCAAGCTAACTATGGCTACACCTTC | CASLLKGQTQANYGYTF
NA | NA | TRBJ1-1 | TRBV6-6 | TGTGCCAGCAGTCCCCAGGACATGAACACTGAAGCTTTCTTT | CASSPQDMNTEAFF
NA | TRBD2 | TRBJ2-1 | TRBV20-1 | TGCAGTGCTAGTGAAATAGCGGGGCGCCGGGGGGGTGAGCAGTTCTTC | CSASEIAGRRGGEQFF
NA | TRBD1 | TRBJ1-1 | TRBV4-1 | TGCGCCAGCAGCCAGGAAGAGGGACAGCCCATGAACACTGAAGCTTTCTTT | CASSQEEGQPMNTEAFF
NA | TRBD1 | TRBJ1-2 | TRBV5-8 | TGTGCCAGCAGCTTGGCCGGGCTGACAGGGACTTTAAATGGCTACACCTTC | CASSLAGLTGTLNGYTF